Below, 25 T cell receptor beta chains from the same sample are listed, as sequenced in a study of cytomegalovirus exposure and HLA in healthy donors (dated by TCRdb to about 2017). Libraries were built with the immunoSEQ multiplex PCR assay. The multiplex PCR relied on a mix of 60 forward primers for TCR Vbeta segments and 13 reverse primers for TCR Jbeta segments. The clones in this table, taken by TCRdb from immuneACCESS, are in-frame only. Not every clone is retained; where verified, under half of the shortfall comes from an unresolved V gene, and the cause of the rest is unknown. This sample is represented by 200,000 to 250,000 clones; about 74% of them were singletons. Together, the top ten hold about 1.9% of the sample. The sequenced sample consisted of PBMCs. Every receptor here comes from a woman in her twenties or thirties in good health and CMV-seronegative.

This rearrangement joins TRBV11-2 to TRBJ2-5, with 7 bases that match TRBD2. Germline V lookup: CDR1 SGHAT, CDR2 FQNNGV. The CDR3 is 13 residues long. Trimming cost V 6 bases and J 6 bases; bases outside gene matches: 7. The CDR3 nucleotides read TGTGCCAGCAGTTCAAGCGGGACGAAGACCCAGTACTTC. It codes for CASSSSGTKTQYF.

Note on this clone: One junction end does not reproduce the germline sequence, and a read error may be involved. The chain couples TRBV15 to TRBJ1-2; 10 bases map to TRBD1. The CDR3 is 18 residues long. Germline CDR1 and CDR2: LNHNV and YYDKDF (reference sequence). CDR3 DNA: TGTGCCATCAGCAGAGTGGGGACAGGGGTCTTAGCTAACTATGGCTACACCTTC. Its protein is CAISRVGTGVLANYGYTF.

The chain employs TRBV5-1 and TRBJ2-2, with 8 bases fitting TRBD2. V lost 3 bases and J lost 1; bases outside the gene matches: 8. This CDR3 comprises 17 residues. Germline V gives CDR1 SGHRS, CDR2 YFSETQ. This CDR3 is CASSSPSGLENTGELFF. The CDR3 nucleotides are TGCGCCAGCAGCTCTCCTTCGGGACTAGAGAACACCGGGGAGCTGTTTTTT.

The rearrangement uses TRBV7-8 and TRBJ2-7; no clear D. The CDR3 has 14 residues. Germline CDR1 is SGHVS and CDR2 is FQNEAQ. Trimming shortened V by 2 bases and J by 6 bases, and 14 bases separated the two germline ends. CDR3: CASSLSSPAAEQYF. For the CDR3, the DNA is TGTGCCAGCAGCTTATCCTCCCCTGCGGCCGAGCAGTACTTC.

This clone appeared a few times. The rearrangement joins TRBV2 to TRBJ1-4; no clear D. In germline, CDR1 is SNHLY, CDR2 FYNNEI. There are 15 residues in the CDR3. Trimming took off 5 bases at V and 0 bases at J, with 10 bases between the two ends. CDR3 residues: CASSPSGTTNEKLFF. CDR3 sequence (DNA): TGTGCCAGCAGTCCCTCGGGGACAACTAATGAAAAACTGTTTTTT.

The J gene is TRBJ1-1, the V gene TRBV7-8; no clear D gene. The V end lost 3 bases, the J end lost 0 bases, and 8 bases lay between the germline ends. Germline V gene data show CDR1 as SGHVS and CDR2 as FQNEAQ. This CDR3 has 14 amino acids. The CDR3 protein is CASSLEDMNTEAFF. CDR3 DNA sequence: TGTGCCAGCAGCTTGGAGGATATGAACACTGAAGCTTTCTTT. Looking up the rest from reference TRBV7-8 and TRBJ1-1 gives the full variable domain: GAGVSQSPRYKVAKRGQDVALRCDPISGHVSLFWYQQALGQGPEFLTYFQNEAQLDKSGLPSDRFFAERPEGSVSTLKIQRTQQEDSAVYLCASSLEDMNTEAFFGQGTRLTVV.

The rearrangement links TRBV7-9 to TRBJ2-4; D call uncertain. The CDR3 runs to 15 residues. Trimming left V 1 base short and J 0 bases short, with 7 bases between. CDR1 is SEHNR and CDR2 is FQNEAQ in the germline V gene (reference sequence). This CDR3 is CASSLGPVAKNIQYF. In DNA form, the CDR3 reads TGTGCCAGCAGCTTAGGCCCGGTAGCCAAAAACATTCAGTACTTC.

This clone was observed a single time. The CDR3 spells CASMGLAGSYEQYF. The CDR3 bases are TGTGCCAGCATGGGACTAGCGGGTTCCTACGAGCAGTACTTC. This chain connects TRBV2 to TRBJ2-7; 12 bases match TRBD2. V lost 7 bases and J lost 1; bases outside the gene matches: 2. This CDR3 is 14 amino acids long. CDR1 is SNHLY, CDR2 FYNNEI, per germline. The variable domain in full, completed from reference TRBV2 and TRBJ2-7, reads EPEVTQTPSHQVTQMGQEVILRCVPISNHLYFYWYRQILGQKVEFLVSFYNNEISEKSEIFDDQFSVERPDGSNFTLKIRSTKLEDSAMYFCASMGLAGSYEQYFGPGTRLTVT.

This chain links TRBV5-1 with TRBJ2-5, with D unclear. Germline V lookup: CDR1 SGHRS, CDR2 YFSETQ. The CDR3 runs to 13 residues. The germline V and J ends were trimmed by 0 bases and 5 bases, with 8 bases remaining between them. The CDR3 nucleotides read TGCGCCAGCAGCTTGGAGAGGCGTGAGACCCAGTACTTC. Protein product: CASSLERRETQYF.

The chain joins TRBV5-5 to TRBJ2-3; tentative D call: TRBD2 (5 bases). V was pared by 0 bases and J by 2 bases, with 7 bases between. In germline, CDR1 is SGHKS, CDR2 YYEKEE (reference sequence). CDR3 length equals 14 residues. CDR3 sequence reads: CASSLAGVTDTQYF. The CDR3 bases are TGTGCCAGCAGCTTGGCCGGGGTCACAGATACGCAGTATTTT.

This chain joins TRBV5-1 and TRBJ1-6, with D perhaps TRBD1 (6 bases). V was trimmed by 0 bases and J by 10 bases, leaving 8 bases between them. Germline CDR1 SGHRS, CDR2 YFSETQ. The CDR3 covers 13 residues. The CDR3 DNA sequence: TGCGCCAGCAGCTTGGGACAGGAGTCACCCCTCCACTTT. Amino acids: CASSLGQESPLHF.

The chain recombines TRBV11-2 with TRBJ2-1; 8 nucleotides align to TRBD1. V was clipped by 2 bases and J by 0 bases; unmatched bases: 3. Per germline, CDR1 SGHAT and CDR2 FQNNGV. This CDR3 is built from 16 residues. The DNA of the CDR3 is TGTGCCAGCAGCTTAAGACAGGGGAGCTCCTACAATGAGCAGTTCTTC. Protein product: CASSLRQGSSYNEQFF.

In this sample, this clone turned up once. CDR3 sequence (DNA): TGTGCCAGCAGTTTTCTCCTTAATTCACCCCTCCACTTT. Translation gives CASSFLLNSPLHF. The gene calls are TRBV27 and TRBJ1-6; D gene ambiguous. V was pared by 3 bases and J by 6 bases, with 6 bases between. Germline assignment: CDR1 MNHEY and CDR2 SMNVEV (reference sequence). CDR3 length: 13 amino acids.

This chain joins TRBV19 and TRBJ2-7; D gene unclear. V was cut by 5 bases and J by 5 bases, with 7 bases left in between. Germline-derived CDR1 and CDR2 are LNHDA and SQIVND (reference sequence). There are 11 residues in the CDR3. Written as DNA, the CDR3 is TGTGCCAGTAGTGAGTCGCACGAGCAGTACTTC. Encoded protein: CASSESHEQYF.

Of note for this clone: Other DNA sequences within the sample encode an identical CDR3. The chain joins TRBV5-6 to TRBJ2-5; D is uncertain. The CDR3 has 14 residues. Germline V gene data show CDR1 as SGHDT and CDR2 as YYEEEE. Trimming pared 0 bases from V and 2 bases from J, leaving 8 bases between. The CDR3 nucleotides read TGTGCCAGCAGCTTGGACGCGGCACAAGAGACCCAGTACTTC. It yields the protein CASSLDAAQETQYF.

This clone was observed a few times. The junction differs from germline at one of its ends, possibly a read error. This chain connects TRBV30 to TRBJ1-5, with 8 bases identical to TRBD1. The CDR3 contains 14 residues. Germline CDR1 is GTSNPN and CDR2 is SVGIG (reference sequence). The CDR3 reads CAWGQGKGNQPQNF. In DNA form, the CDR3 reads TGTGCCTGGGGACAGGGTAAGGGCAATCAGCCCCAGAATTTT.

The V call is TRBV5-1, the J call TRBJ1-1; tentatively, D is TRBD1 (5 bases). The CDR3 covers 14 residues. CDR1 SGHRS and CDR2 YFSETQ come from the germline V gene. Trimming removed 4 bases from V and 5 bases from J, with 15 bases in between. The CDR3 sequence: CASSPGLGPTEAFF. CDR3 DNA: TGCGCCAGCAGCCCGGGACTGGGTCCGACTGAAGCTTTCTTT.

This clone appeared a few times. CDR3 protein: CATKIAENTGELFF. CDR3 bases: TGTGCCACCAAGATAGCGGAGAACACCGGGGAGCTGTTTTTT. The J gene is TRBJ2-2, the V gene TRBV27; D may be TRBD2 (6 bases). CDR1 MNHEY and CDR2 SMNVEV come from the germline V gene (reference sequence). V lost 10 bases, J lost 1 base, and 13 bases lay in between. The CDR3 is 14 amino acids.

The table lists this clone with a count of one. The chain combines TRBV30 with TRBJ2-7, with 12 positions matching TRBD1. The V and J ends lost 0 bases and 5 bases, in that order; junction bases with no gene match: 8. The CDR3 has 16 residues. CDR1 is GTSNPN and CDR2 is SVGIG in the germline V gene (reference sequence). The CDR3, as DNA: TGTGCCTGGAGTGTACCGGGGACAGGGGGCATAAACGAGCAGTACTTC. This encodes CAWSVPGTGGINEQYF. Supplemented by reference TRBV30 and TRBJ2-7, the full variable domain reads SQTIHQWPATLVQPVGSPLSLECTVEGTSNPNLYWYRQAAGRGLQLLFYSVGIGQISSEVPQNLSASRPQDRQFILSSKKLLLSDSGFYLCAWSVPGTGGINEQYFGPGTRLTVT.

The chain combines TRBV6-5 with TRBJ2-7; TRBD1 agrees at 7 bases. The V gene end was trimmed by 0 bases and the J gene end by 3 bases; junction bases not matched to a gene: 8. Looked up from germline, CDR1 is MNHEY and CDR2 is SVGAGI. The CDR3 has 16 amino acids. CDR3 coding DNA: TGTGCCAGCAGTTACTCGTACGACCAGGGGGACTACGAGCAGTACTTC. Protein product: CASSYSYDQGDYEQYF.

This rearrangement joins TRBV2 to TRBJ2-2; the match to TRBD1 covers 7 bases. The germline V gene encodes CDR1 SNHLY and CDR2 FYNNEI. The CDR3 has 16 amino acids. V shed 8 bases, J shed 3 bases, and the junction held 12 bases outside the gene matches. The CDR3 coding sequence is TGTGCCAGCGCCCGGACAGGCCGGCGGGACACCGGGGAGCTGTTTTTT. Amino acids: CASARTGRRDTGELFF.

The V and J genes are TRBV7-2 and TRBJ1-2; the D is unclear. V lost 5 bases, J lost 0 bases, and 13 bases lay in between. Germline values: CDR1 SGHTA, CDR2 FQGNSA. The CDR3 runs to 15 residues. This CDR3 reads CASSRERKTNYGYTF. CDR3 in DNA: TGTGCCAGCAGCCGAGAGAGAAAAACTAACTATGGCTACACCTTC. The full variable domain, rest sourced from reference TRBV7-2 and TRBJ1-2, is GAGVSQSPSNKVTEKGKDVELRCDPISGHTALYWYRQSLGQGLEFLIYFQGNSAPDKSGLPSDRFSAERTGGSVSTLTIQRTQQEDSAVYLCASSRERKTNYGYTFGSGTRLTVV.

This chain connects TRBV6-1 to TRBJ1-5; D unresolved. Germline V gene data show CDR1 as MNHNS and CDR2 as SASEGT. Trimming took off 0 bases at V and 6 bases at J, with 15 bases between the two ends. CDR3 size: 16 residues. CDR3 DNA: TGTGCCAGCAGTGAAGCGCACGGAGGTCGAGTTCAGCCCCAGCATTTT. Protein product: CASSEAHGGRVQPQHF.

The chain joins TRBV6-5 to TRBJ2-7; 7 bases map to TRBD1. CDR3 length: 14 amino acids. V was pared by 5 bases and J by 5 bases, with 9 bases of the junction left unmatched. The germline V gene has CDR1 MNHEY and CDR2 SVGAGI. The CDR3 sequence is CASSATTGWDEQYF. As DNA, the CDR3 is TGTGCCAGCAGTGCGACGACAGGGTGGGACGAGCAGTACTTC.

The V call is TRBV4-1, the J call TRBJ1-2, with 7 bases that match TRBD1. Looked up from germline, CDR1 is MGHRA and CDR2 is YSYEKL. The trim removed 1 base at V and 6 bases at J, leaving 11 bases unmatched. CDR3 length: 16 residues. In DNA, the CDR3 is TGCGCCAGCAGCCAAGGACCGAGACAGGGATCGCATGGCTACACCTTC. It yields the protein CASSQGPRQGSHGYTF.